This T cell receptor beta chain originates from a study of monozygotic twins with inflammatory bowel disease. Overall study results and limits: Healthy co-twins had higher TCRbeta inverse Simpson diversity than their IBD twins. It was observed that concordant and discordant twins did not differ in repertoire similarity, possibly given limited power. For IBD patients, clonotypes shared with others were fewer than for healthy twins, especially with disease activity.

As concerns this clonotype: No antigen is known for it.

Germline V gives CDR1 LGHNA, CDR2 YSLEER. The CDR3 extends over 17 amino acids. TCRdb reprocessed the 5' RACE reads, keeping one entry per CDR3 protein, no DNA. This sample's table reports 400,000 or so distinct CDR3 sequences. This sequence originates from a human donor with ulcerative colitis or Crohn's disease, or a healthy co-twin of an affected twin (not recorded which). The sequencing sample was made of blood. The chain uses TRBV4-3 and TRBJ2-3. The chain's CDR3 is CASSQDHMAGGADTQYF.